Described below is a single T cell receptor beta chain sequence and its context. Its antigen is unknown. This sample is part of a study of cytotoxic CD8 clonotypes in ibrutinib-treated CLL. The overall study: Each sample contained, on average, about 250,000 productive templates and 94,000 or so productive rearrangements. Study-wide points: Samples from sustained-remission and progressing patients were taken at different times.

The CDR3 length is 13 residues. The ends were cut back, 6 bases at V and 4 bases at J, with 12 bases in the middle. The germline CDR1 and CDR2 sequences are PRHDT and FYEKMQ (reference sequence). Generated by immunoSEQ multiplex PCR, the TCRdb table keeps only in-frame clones and is missing some. Of approximately 320,000 clones in the sample, about 61% are singletons; the top ten hold roughly 6%. The clonotype was recovered from a human donor with chronic lymphocytic leukemia. This sequence joins TRBV13 and TRBJ1-2, with D possibly matching TRBD1 (6 bases). The input for sequencing was PBMCs, taken after 36 months of ibrutinib treatment. CDR3 sequence reads: CASRVRGIYGYTF. DNA of the CDR3: TGTGCCAGCAGGGTCAGGGGTATCTATGGCTACACCTTC.